A single sample is the source of the 18 T cell receptor beta chains below, sequenced in a study of T cell responses to AZD1222 COVID-19 vaccine. TCRdb's table, derived via immunoSEQ multiplex PCR, lists solely in-frame clones and lacks some. The data show about 120,000 clones, more than 85% seen once. This specimen was peripheral blood, taken on day 0 of AZD1222 vaccination. The receptors were sampled from an adult in good health.

On this clone: The sample holds other DNA sequences that translate to the same CDR3. The V and J genes are TRBV12-3 or TRBV12-4 and TRBJ1-5; no definite D call. CDR3 size: 12 residues. The germline V and J ends were trimmed by 8 bases and 1 base, with 6 bases remaining between them. CDR3 protein: CASSRSNQPQHF. CDR3 bases: TGTGCCAGCTCCCGAAGCAATCAGCCCCAGCATTTT.

The V call is TRBV7-2, the J call TRBJ2-5; TRBD2 agrees at 11 bases. V dropped 1 base and J dropped 7; count of bases not matched to a gene: 8. CDR1 SGHTA and CDR2 FQGNSA come from the germline V gene. The CDR3 has 16 residues. CDR3 DNA sequence: TGTGCCAGCAGCTTAGGAGGGACTAGCGGACCACGGACCCAGTACTTC. It translates to CASSLGGTSGPRTQYF.

The chain combines TRBV12-3 or TRBV12-4 with TRBJ1-1; unclear D gene. This CDR3 comprises 11 residues. V shed 5 bases and J shed 4 bases, with 5 bases lying between them. The CDR3 here is CASSVSTEAFF. DNA for the CDR3: TGTGCCAGCAGTGTTAGCACTGAAGCTTTCTTT.

This clone appeared once. The chain links TRBV6-5 to TRBJ1-1, with D perhaps matching TRBD1 (5 bases). The V gene lost 6 bases and the J gene lost 4 bases, with 12 bases spanning the gap. This CDR3 comprises 13 residues. Germline V lookup: CDR1 MNHEY, CDR2 SVGAGI. CDR3 amino acids: CASRIGAGTEAFF. Here the CDR3 DNA reads TGTGCCAGCAGAATAGGGGCGGGCACTGAAGCTTTCTTT.

In its sample, this clone was seen a few times. V is TRBV19 and J is TRBJ2-1; 9 bases align to TRBD2. The CDR3 has 15 residues. Trimming at V came to 5 bases and at J to 2 bases, leaving 4 bases not matched to a gene. CDR1 and CDR2 (germline): LNHDA, SQIVND (reference sequence). The CDR3 protein is CASSFSGGTYNEQFF. DNA for the CDR3: TGTGCCAGTAGTTTTAGCGGGGGCACCTACAATGAGCAGTTCTTC.

V and J are TRBV11-2 and TRBJ1-1; D gene uncertain. Germline V gene data show CDR1 as SGHAT and CDR2 as FQNNGV. The CDR3 has 13 residues. V was pared by 2 bases and J by 1 base, with 5 bases between. This CDR3 is CASSLLGNTEAFF. The CDR3 bases are TGTGCCAGCAGCTTACTGGGGAACACTGAAGCTTTCTTT.

The chain combines TRBV18 with TRBJ2-5; D is perhaps TRBD1 or TRBD2 (5 bases each). The CDR3 covers 15 residues. The V end lost 2 bases, the J end lost 5 bases, and 15 bases lay between the germline ends. Germline V gene data show CDR1 as KGHSH and CDR2 as LQKENI. The CDR3 loop is CASSPTPDGTETQYF. The CDR3 nucleotides are TGTGCCAGCTCACCAACCCCCGACGGGACGGAGACCCAGTACTTC.

The chain is built from TRBV27 and TRBJ2-5; D not resolved. The germline V gene encodes CDR1 MNHEY and CDR2 SMNVEV (reference sequence). Trimming removed 2 bases from V and 2 bases from J, with 9 bases in between. This CDR3 contains 14 residues. CDR3 sequence (DNA): TGTGCCAGCAGTTTAGGGCAGATACAAGAGACCCAGTACTTC. Translating it yields CASSLGQIQETQYF.

The gene calls are TRBV5-6 and TRBJ2-7; D remains unclear. The CDR3 has 14 amino acids. The germline V and J ends were trimmed by 4 bases and 1 base, with 12 bases remaining between them. Per the germline V gene, CDR1 is SGHDT and CDR2 is YYEEEE. The CDR3 nucleotides read TGTGCCAGCAGCGCAGCTGCCGTATCCTACGAGCAGTACTTC. As protein: CASSAAAVSYEQYF.

CDR3 region: CASSLENANYGYTF. CDR3 sequence (DNA): TGTGCCAGCAGCTTAGAGAACGCCAACTATGGCTACACCTTC. The genes are TRBV7-9 and TRBJ1-2; no clear D gene. The V gene lost 1 base and the J gene lost 2 bases, with 8 bases spanning the gap. From germline, CDR1 is SEHNR and CDR2 FQNEAQ (reference sequence). This CDR3 spans 14 amino acids.

Worth noting for this clone: The identical CDR3 is also encoded by other nucleotide sequences in the sample. CDR3 nucleotides: TGCAGCGTCCTGACAGGGCGTTCGTATGGCTACACCTTC. Translating it yields CSVLTGRSYGYTF. The rearrangement links TRBV29-1 to TRBJ1-2, with 7 bases fitting TRBD1. Losses at the gene ends were 6 bases for V and 5 bases for J; bases not matched to a gene: 9. Germline V gives CDR1 SQVTM, CDR2 ANQGSEA. The CDR3 contains 13 residues.

This clone was seen just once. The chain uses TRBV5-8 and TRBJ1-6; the D gene is possibly TRBD1 (6 bases). The V gene lost 4 bases and the J gene lost 0 bases, with 14 bases spanning the gap. The CDR3 length is 17 residues. Looked up from germline, CDR1 is SGHTS and CDR2 is YDEGEE. DNA of the CDR3: TGTGCCAGCAGCAAAAACAGGGTCAGCTCCTATAATTCACCCCTCCACTTT. The encoded protein is CASSKNRVSSYNSPLHF.

This chain links TRBV28 with TRBJ2-7; D gene unclear. The V gene lost 2 bases and the J gene lost 3 bases, with 8 bases spanning the gap. This CDR3 spans 13 amino acids. The germline V gene has CDR1 MDHEN and CDR2 SYDVKM. For the CDR3, the DNA is TGTGCCAGCAGTTTAGGACGGCTCTACGAGCAGTACTTC. It translates to CASSLGRLYEQYF.

This clone is a singleton in its sample. The chain employs TRBV3-1 (or the pseudogene TRBV3-2) and TRBJ1-1; TRBD1 might be the D (5 bases). V dropped 4 bases and J dropped 5 bases, with 5 bases sitting between them. Germline CDR1 reads LGHDT; CDR2 reads YNNKEL (reference sequence). This CDR3 spans 11 amino acids. Here the CDR3 reads CASSRGTEAFF. CDR3 nucleotides: TGTGCCAGCAGCCGGGGGACTGAAGCTTTCTTT.

V is TRBV4-2 and J is TRBJ2-3; 9 nucleotides match TRBD2. Per germline, CDR1 LGHNA and CDR2 YNFKEQ. After removal of 0 bases from V and 3 bases from J, the junction contained 13 bases not matched to a gene. This CDR3 spans 19 amino acids. CDR3 DNA: TGTGCCAGCAGCCAAGAAGGTGTTACGGCGGGGGGGCGGACAGATACGCAGTATTTT. This codes for CASSQEGVTAGGRTDTQYF.

The chain has TRBV9 and TRBJ2-4; 11 positions agree with TRBD1. V was pared by 4 bases and J by 2 bases, with 5 bases of the junction left unmatched. This CDR3 comprises 16 residues. CDR1 and CDR2 (germline): SGDLS, YYNGEE. CDR3 coding DNA: TGTGCCAGCAGCCCCCGGACAGGGGGCACCAAAAACATTCAGTACTTC. Residues: CASSPRTGGTKNIQYF.

CDR3 nucleotide sequence: TGCGCCAGCAGCCAAGATCCGGGGCATGAAAAACTGTTTTTT. It specifies CASSQDPGHEKLFF. This chain joins TRBV4-3 and TRBJ1-4; D is possibly TRBD1 (5 bases). V lost 0 bases to trimming and J lost 6 bases, with 8 bases between them. The V gene's germline CDR1 is LGHNA and CDR2 YSLEER. This CDR3 is built from 14 residues.

V usage is TRBV5-5 and J usage is TRBJ1-1; D not resolved. Germline CDR1 and CDR2: SGHKS and YYEKEE (reference sequence). V was shortened by 2 bases and J by 6 bases, with 11 bases between the two germline ends. The CDR3 is 13 amino acids. The CDR3 bases are TGTGCCAGCAGCTTCGCCACAGTCGCTGAAGCTTTCTTT. Its translation: CASSFATVAEAFF.